This T cell receptor (beta chain) was profiled in a study of cytomegalovirus exposure and HLA in healthy donors. Study conclusions and caveats: Earlier analysis looked at TCR beta V segments, and most were productive about 87% or about 30% of the time. A later analysis showed that HLA-associated TCR beta chains had undergone more clonal expansion than equally common others. Immune exposure information available was restricted to CMV serostatus.

The V end was cut by 4 bases, the J end by 2 bases, with 11 bases between. CDR1 and CDR2 (germline): LNHDA, SQIVND (reference sequence). This CDR3 region has 14 residues. This PCR relied on a set of 60 Vbeta primers and 13 Jbeta primers. Sequenced by immunoSEQ multiplex PCR; TCRdb stores in-frame clones only, minus some. The sample contains 130,000 to 150,000 clones, 60% to 80% of which appear only once. About this clone: The antigen is not known.

The chain joins TRBV19 to TRBJ1-1, with D unresolved. The source of this sequence is a woman aged 40-49 years in good health and CMV-seropositive. Sequenced input: PBMCs. The CDR3 region is CASSNAGPNTEAFF. The CDR3 DNA follows: TGTGCCAGTAGTAACGCCGGTCCCAACACTGAAGCTTTCTTT. Full variable domain (rest looked up from reference TRBV19 and TRBJ1-1): DGGITQSPKYLFRKEGQNVTLSCEQNLNHDAMYWYRQDPGQGLRLIYYSQIVNDFQKGDIAEGYSVSREKKESFPLTVTSAQKNPTAFYLCASSNAGPNTEAFFGQGTRLTVV.